The T cell receptor beta chain under discussion was sequenced for a study of blood T cell repertoires in COVID-19. In the study overall: The United States, Italy and Spain were the sources of the acute and convalescent COVID-19 samples.

CDR1 SNHLY and CDR2 FYNNEI come from the germline V gene. The CDR3 is 15 residues long. V dropped 5 bases and J dropped 7 bases, with 15 bases sitting between them. Each participant's cohort was designated according to participant-reported clinical history. As handled by the study authors: Quantification of nucleated cells was approximated via reference gene primer amplification. TCRdb's table, derived via immunoSEQ multiplex PCR, lists solely in-frame clones and lacks some. That table furnishes V, J and clone size, whereas the DNA furnished D and trimming. The repertoire holds around 140,000 clones, almost 85% seen once, with roughly 3.4% in the top ten.

This sequence originates from a woman aged 50 to 60 with acute COVID-19. This chain joins TRBV2 and TRBJ1-6, with a weak D call TRBD1 (5 bases). The sequencing input was PBMCs or T cells enriched from blood (not recorded which). The CDR3, as DNA: TGTGCCAGCAGTAATCTCGGACACCTCAATTCACCCCTCCACTTT. Residues: CASSNLGHLNSPLHF.